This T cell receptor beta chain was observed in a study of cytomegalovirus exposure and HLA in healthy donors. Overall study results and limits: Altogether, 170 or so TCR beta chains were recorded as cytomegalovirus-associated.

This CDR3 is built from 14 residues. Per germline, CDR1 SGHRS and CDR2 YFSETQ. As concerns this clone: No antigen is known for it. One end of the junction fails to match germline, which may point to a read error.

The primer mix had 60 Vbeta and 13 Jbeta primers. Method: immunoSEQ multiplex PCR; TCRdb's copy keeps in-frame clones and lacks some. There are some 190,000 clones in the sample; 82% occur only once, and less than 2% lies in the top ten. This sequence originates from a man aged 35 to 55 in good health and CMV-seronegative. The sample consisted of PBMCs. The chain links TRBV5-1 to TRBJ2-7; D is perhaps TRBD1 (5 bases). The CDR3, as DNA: TGCGCCAGCAGCTTGGCTGGCAGGGAATACGGGCAGTACTTC. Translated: CASSLAGREYGQYF.